Each of the 8 T cell receptor beta chains below was sequenced from the same sample in a study of read filtering for tumor transcriptome and immune sequencing. This library used about 400 ng RNA and molecular barcoded adaptors spanning alpha/delta and beta/gamma chains. TCRdb re-called the reads through MiXCR, storing one row per CDR3 protein. The sample has about 40,000 distinct CDR3 sequences, about 11% seen once. Material: a population of CD138-negative cells sorted from bone marrow. Receptors were obtained from a donor over 35 with multiple myeloma.

This clonotype was counted at least ten times. V gene TRBV5-5 combines with J gene TRBJ2-7, with 7 nucleotides matching TRBD2. In germline, CDR1 is SGHKS, CDR2 YYEKEE (reference sequence). This CDR3 contains 16 residues. V gave up 2 bases and J gave up 3 bases; unmatched junction bases: 11. The CDR3 region is CASSFRSSGAYYEQYF. For the CDR3, the DNA is TGTGCCAGCAGCTTCCGGTCAAGCGGGGCATACTACGAGCAGTACTTC.

This clonotype was picked up many times. This chain uses TRBV5-1 with TRBJ2-3; 8 nucleotides line up with TRBD1. Germline assignment: CDR1 SGHRS and CDR2 YFSETQ. The CDR3 spans 14 residues. The V and J ends lost 4 bases and 4 bases, in that order; junction bases with no gene match: 5. The CDR3 region is CASSTADRADTQYF. CDR3 bases: TGCGCCAGCAGCACGGCGGACAGGGCAGATACGCAGTATTTT.

In its sample, this clonotype was seen many times. J is TRBJ1-4 and V is TRBV20-1; D might be TRBD1 (6 bases). Germline-derived CDR1 and CDR2 are DFQATT and SNEGSKA (reference sequence). Deletions cut 5 bases from V and 8 bases from J, with 15 bases between. This CDR3 spans 13 amino acids. DNA of the CDR3: TGCAGTGCTGAGACAGGAAGGGAGGAAAAACTGTTTTTT. Amino acid sequence: CSAETGREEKLFF.

This clonotype was counted many times. The chain recombines TRBV12-3 or TRBV12-4 with TRBJ2-1; 9 positions match TRBD1. J gave up 5 bases and V 6 bases, and 5 bases lay outside the gene matches. The CDR3 has 14 amino acids. The CDR3 here is CASSRDRANNEQFF. In DNA form, the CDR3 reads TGTGCCAGCAGCCGGGACAGGGCCAACAATGAGCAGTTCTTC.

To note about this clonotype: A much more abundant neighbour one base away suggests this may be a read error. The chain is built from TRBV20-1 and TRBJ1-2; 10 bases line up with TRBD1. Germline V gene sequence: CDR1 DFQATT, CDR2 SNEGSKA (reference sequence). CDR3 size: 14 residues. The CDR3 DNA reads as TGCAGTGCTAGGGGGACAGGGGAAAACTATGGCTGCACCTTC. As protein: CSARGTGENYGCTF.

This clonotype was counted at least ten times. The chain is built from TRBV4-1 and TRBJ2-4; 11 nucleotides line up with TRBD2. Germline V gene lookup returns CDR1 MGHRA and CDR2 YSYEKL. The CDR3 consists of 16 residues. V dropped 0 bases and J dropped 6; count of bases not matched to a gene: 4. In nucleotides, the CDR3 is TGCGCCAGCAGCCAAGATAGCGGGGGGGCTGGAAACATTCAGTACTTC. This gives the protein CASSQDSGGAGNIQYF.

The gene calls are TRBV20-1 and TRBJ2-1; either TRBD1 or TRBD2 may supply D (7 bases each). This CDR3 contains 14 residues. Germline V gives CDR1 DFQATT, CDR2 SNEGSKA (reference sequence). V lost 3 bases to trimming and J lost 12 bases, with 21 bases between them. The CDR3 loop reads CSARLDRDYRGQFF. CDR3 DNA sequence: TGCAGTGCTAGGCTCGATAGGGACTACAGGGGGCAGTTCTTC.

This clonotype was seen many times. This chain links TRBV7-8 with TRBJ2-5; 8 nucleotides align to TRBD1. J lost 4 bases, V lost 3 bases, and 7 bases had no gene match. CDR1 is SGHVS and CDR2 is FQNEAQ in the germline V gene. The CDR3 runs 15 residues. CDR3 region: CASSFNRGSGETQYF. In DNA, the CDR3 is TGTGCCAGCAGCTTCAACAGGGGGTCAGGAGAGACCCAGTACTTC.